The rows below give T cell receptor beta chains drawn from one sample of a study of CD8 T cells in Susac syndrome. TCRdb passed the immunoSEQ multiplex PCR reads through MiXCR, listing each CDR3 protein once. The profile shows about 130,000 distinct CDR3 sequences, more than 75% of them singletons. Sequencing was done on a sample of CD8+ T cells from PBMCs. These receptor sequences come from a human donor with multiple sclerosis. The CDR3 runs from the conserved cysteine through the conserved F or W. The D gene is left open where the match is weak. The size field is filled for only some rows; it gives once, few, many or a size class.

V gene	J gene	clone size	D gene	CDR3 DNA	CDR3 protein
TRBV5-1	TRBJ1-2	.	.	TGCGCCAGCAGCTTGGACGGGATAGGCTATGGCTACACCTTC	CASSLDGIGYGYTF
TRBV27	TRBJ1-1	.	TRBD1	TGTGCCAGCAGTTCCCAGGGGGCCACTGAAGCTTTCTTT	CASSSQGATEAFF
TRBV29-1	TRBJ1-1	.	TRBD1	TGCAGCGTGCTGACAGGGCCTGAAGCTTTCTTT	CSVLTGPEAFF
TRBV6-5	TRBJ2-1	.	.	TGTGCCAGCAGCTATTGCTCGGAGCAGTTCTTC	CASSYCSEQFF
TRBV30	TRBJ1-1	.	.	TGTGCCTGGAGGGCCCGGAACACTGAAGCTTTCTTT	CAWRARNTEAFF
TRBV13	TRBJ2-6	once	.	TGTGCCAGCGACAGTCGCTCTGGGGCCAACGTCCTGACTTTC	CASDSRSGANVLTF
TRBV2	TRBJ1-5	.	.	TGTGCCAGCAGTGAAGCGCTGACAGCGAATCAGCCCCAGCATTTT	CASSEALTANQPQHF
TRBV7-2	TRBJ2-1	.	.	TGTGCCAGCAGCCCGATTCTCAATGAGCAGTTCTTC	CASSPILNEQFF
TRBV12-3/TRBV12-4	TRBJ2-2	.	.	TGTGCCAGCAGTTTTCTTCCCACCCCGGGATGGGGCACCGGGGAGCTGTTTTTT	CASSFLPTPGWGTGELFF
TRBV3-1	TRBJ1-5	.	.	TGTGCCAGCAGCCAGTCCGTAGGGGGCAATCAGCCCCAGCATTTT	CASSQSVGGNQPQHF
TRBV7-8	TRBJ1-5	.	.	TGTGCCAGCAGCTTAGCCGTGGAGGGCAATCAGCCCCAGCATTTT	CASSLAVEGNQPQHF
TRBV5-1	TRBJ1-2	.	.	TGCGCCAGCCGTTATTCGAACGGGCACTATGGCTACACCTTC	CASRYSNGHYGYTF
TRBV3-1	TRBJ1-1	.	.	TGTGCCAGCAGCCAAGATTTGGTCCAGTCCGGGGGAAACACTGAAGCTTTCTTT	CASSQDLVQSGGNTEAFF
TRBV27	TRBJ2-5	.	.	TGTGCCAGCAGTTTATTCGCGGGAGAGACCCAGTACTTC	CASSLFAGETQYF
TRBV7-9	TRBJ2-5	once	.	TGTGCCAGCAGCCGAGAGACCCAGTACTTC	CASSRETQYF
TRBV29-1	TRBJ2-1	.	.	TGCAGCGTTGAAGATCCACTAGAAATCTACAATGAGCAGTTCTTC	CSVEDPLEIYNEQFF
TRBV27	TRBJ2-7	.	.	TGTGCCAGCAGTTTTGAGCGAGGAGGGCTCCCCCACGAGCAGTACTTC	CASSFERGGLPHEQYF
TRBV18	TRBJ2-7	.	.	TGTGCCAGCTCTACCGGGCCCATGTCTATTGTTACCGCGGAGCAGTACTTC	CASSTGPMSIVTAEQYF
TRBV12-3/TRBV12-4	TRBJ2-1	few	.	TGTGCCAGCAGTTTTGGCGGGATTAACAATGAGCAGTTCTTC	CASSFGGINNEQFF
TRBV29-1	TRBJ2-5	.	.	TGCAGCGTTGACGCTGGGACTTCTCAAGAGACCCAGTACTTC	CSVDAGTSQETQYF
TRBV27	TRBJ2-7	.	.	TGTGCCAGCAGTTCGACAGTTGCCTACGAGCAGTACTTC	CASSSTVAYEQYF
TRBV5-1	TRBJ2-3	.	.	TGCGCCAGCAGCTTGGGGGGGCCTAACACAGATACGCAGTATTTT	CASSLGGPNTDTQYF
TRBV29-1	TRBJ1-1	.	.	TGCAGCGCTCACAGGGTGGACACTGAAGCTTTCTTT	CSAHRVDTEAFF
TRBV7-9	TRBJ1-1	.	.	TGTGCCAGCAGCTTAGTTGTTTGGGGAATTGGCACTGAAGCTTTCTTT	CASSLVVWGIGTEAFF
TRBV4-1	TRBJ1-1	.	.	TGCGCCAGCAGCCAAGATGCAGGGCTTTTGAACACTGAAGCTTTCTTT	CASSQDAGLLNTEAFF
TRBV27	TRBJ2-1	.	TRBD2	TGTGCCAGCACGACCTTAGCGGGAGGGCCGAATGAGCAGTTCTTC	CASTTLAGGPNEQFF
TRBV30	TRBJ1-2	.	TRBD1	TGTGCCTGGAGTGGGCCGGGACAGGGTTACGGCTACACCTTC	CAWSGPGQGYGYTF
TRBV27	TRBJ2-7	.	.	TGTGCCAGCGAAGGTTCTGGCTCCTACGAGCAGTACTTC	CASEGSGSYEQYF
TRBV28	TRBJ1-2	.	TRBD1	TGTGCCAGCAGTTTTACCGCCCTGGACAGGGGGAACTATGGCTACACCTTC	CASSFTALDRGNYGYTF
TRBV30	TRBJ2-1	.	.	TGTGCCCGCCTCACGGGGGTTGAGCAGTTCTTC	CARLTGVEQFF
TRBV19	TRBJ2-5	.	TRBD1	TGTGCCAGTAGTACTTGGACAGGGATTCAAGAGACCCAGTACTTC	CASSTWTGIQETQYF
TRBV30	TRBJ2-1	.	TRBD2	TGTGCCTGGAGTGTACGACTAGCGGGTTACAATGAGCAGTTCTTC	CAWSVRLAGYNEQFF
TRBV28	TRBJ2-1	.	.	TGTGCCAGCAGTTTTGTGAGGCTCGCCCAAGAGCAGTTCTTC	CASSFVRLAQEQFF
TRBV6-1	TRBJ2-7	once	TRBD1	TGTGCCAGCAGTGAAGTGGGACAGGGTTACGAGCAGTACTTC	CASSEVGQGYEQYF
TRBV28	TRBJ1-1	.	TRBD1	TGTGCCAGCAGTTTACGCCGGGACAGGGGGCCAGCTTTCTTT	CASSLRRDRGPAFF
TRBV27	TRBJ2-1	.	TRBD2	TGTGCCAGCAGTTTAATCGTAGCGGGAGAGGGTGAGCAGTTCTTC	CASSLIVAGEGEQFF
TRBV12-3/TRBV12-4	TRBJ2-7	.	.	TGTGCCAGCAGTTTAAGGGACACCGTTTACGAGCAGTACTTC	CASSLRDTVYEQYF